The rows below give T cell receptor beta chains drawn from one sample of a study of beta chain features in type 1 diabetes. The table came from immunoSEQ multiplex PCR; TCRdb's copy has only in-frame clones and leaves some out. The data show under 900,000 clones, with under 20% seen just once and 0.02% to 0.03% held by the top ten. Sequenced material: naive CD4+ T cells from blood. These receptors all stem from a woman under 30 in good health. The CDR3 runs from the conserved cysteine through the conserved F or W. Each record gives: clone size, V gene, J gene, CDR3 protein. Some rows have no size entry. The others give once, few or many, or a class for an expanded clone.

size: few
V: TRBV12-5
J: TRBJ2-3
CDR3: CASVGESTDTQYF

size: few
V: TRBV25-1
J: TRBJ2-1
CDR3: CASSGPGSRHEQFF

size: .
V: TRBV7-2
J: TRBJ2-5
CDR3: CASSLSGSRLRVTQYF

size: few
V: TRBV5-1
J: TRBJ2-7
CDR3: CASSLLWGRDEQYF

size: few
V: TRBV27
J: TRBJ1-4
CDR3: CASSLRGGNEKLFF

size: few
V: TRBV2
J: TRBJ1-5
CDR3: CASRVRDRGDQPQHF

size: few
V: TRBV7-9
J: TRBJ2-3
CDR3: CASSPRAATRTDTQYF

size: .
V: TRBV18
J: TRBJ2-5
CDR3: CASSPPARAETQYF

size: .
V: TRBV14
J: TRBJ2-5
CDR3: CASSQAGLAGVGSETQYF

size: .
V: TRBV5-1
J: TRBJ2-4
CDR3: CASSPPGGKNIQYF

size: .
V: TRBV2
J: TRBJ2-4
CDR3: CASSELTGTTSNIQYF

size: .
V: TRBV18
J: TRBJ2-6
CDR3: CASSPRSGANVLTF

size: few
V: TRBV4-3
J: TRBJ2-1
CDR3: CASSQETNNEQFF

size: .
V: TRBV5-1
J: TRBJ2-1
CDR3: CASSLGTSGIEQFF

size: .
V: TRBV2
J: TRBJ2-7
CDR3: CASRTGTFYEQYF

size: .
V: TRBV5-1
J: TRBJ1-4
CDR3: CASSLGGRRDEKLFF

size: .
V: TRBV10-3
J: TRBJ2-7
CDR3: CAISGGGTQTYEQYF

size: .
V: TRBV28
J: TRBJ1-5
CDR3: CASSTPVEPQHF

size: few
V: TRBV29-1
J: TRBJ2-2
CDR3: CSAAGTLTGELFF

size: few
V: TRBV7-2
J: TRBJ2-1
CDR3: CASSARAYNEQFF

size: .
V: TRBV10-3
J: TRBJ2-7
CDR3: CAIREGYEQYF

size: .
V: TRBV5-4
J: TRBJ2-1
CDR3: CASRTPTQSSYNEQFF

size: few
V: TRBV5-1
J: TRBJ2-5
CDR3: CASSFLQGFGQETQYF

size: .
V: TRBV9
J: TRBJ2-5
CDR3: CASSVVGTGQETQYF

size: .
V: TRBV6-1
J: TRBJ1-2
CDR3: CASSGGQGNYGYTF

size: few
V: TRBV20-1
J: TRBJ2-3
CDR3: CRPLQVTQYF

size: .
V: TRBV7-2
J: TRBJ1-5
CDR3: CASSLAYTGRSNQPQHF

size: few
V: TRBV19
J: TRBJ1-1
CDR3: CASSIVQGNTEAFF

size: .
V: TRBV9
J: TRBJ2-1
CDR3: CASSVDPGQPNEQFF

size: .
V: TRBV7-3
J: TRBJ1-3
CDR3: CASSSIGNSGNTIYF

size: .
V: TRBV6-1
J: TRBJ2-3
CDR3: CASSVAGGPNTQYF

size: .
V: TRBV2
J: TRBJ2-7
CDR3: CASGTGTYEQYF

size: .
V: TRBV7-9
J: TRBJ2-7
CDR3: CASSYLAGLAYEQYF

size: few
V: TRBV6-5
J: TRBJ2-5
CDR3: CASSYSTGQETQYF

size: few
V: TRBV13
J: TRBJ2-6
CDR3: CASSVGGVSVSGANVLTF

size: .
V: TRBV7-8
J: TRBJ1-5
CDR3: CASSLGQANNQPQHF

size: .
V: TRBV27
J: TRBJ2-1
CDR3: CASSLASGRDEQFF

size: .
V: TRBV4-1
J: TRBJ1-1
CDR3: CASSQGVAGVNLFNTEAFF

size: few
V: TRBV7-9
J: TRBJ2-1
CDR3: CASETKRELPYNEQFF

size: few
V: TRBV7-9
J: TRBJ2-6
CDR3: CASSRDKTGANVLTF

size: .
V: TRBV9
J: TRBJ2-7
CDR3: CASSVGPTADYEQYF

size: .
V: TRBV28
J: TRBJ2-5
CDR3: CASSLGQAPETQYF

size: .
V: TRBV7-2
J: TRBJ2-5
CDR3: CASSLTGGLKETQYF

size: .
V: TRBV5-6
J: TRBJ1-5
CDR3: CASSLGQGRRQPQHF

size: few
V: TRBV2
J: TRBJ1-5
CDR3: CASSDRGRDQPQHF

size: few
V: TRBV5-1
J: TRBJ2-7
CDR3: CASSVAGSPGEQYF

size: .
V: TRBV7-2
J: TRBJ2-1
CDR3: CASSQRGGNEQFF

size: few
V: TRBV25-1
J: TRBJ1-1
CDR3: CASSEQAGSHTEAFF

size: .
V: TRBV25-1
J: TRBJ1-1
CDR3: CASSEYSRTEAFF

size: .
V: TRBV5-1
J: TRBJ2-3
CDR3: CASSAFRAGGTDTQYF

size: once
V: TRBV28
J: TRBJ1-1
CDR3: CASTLAGGGPGTEAFF

size: few
V: TRBV11-1
J: TRBJ2-2
CDR3: CASSGSGYTGELFF

size: .
V: TRBV11-2
J: TRBJ1-2
CDR3: CASSHPRGGGNGYTF

size: few
V: TRBV20-1
J: TRBJ2-7
CDR3: CSAQRLEQYF

size: .
V: TRBV18
J: TRBJ2-3
CDR3: CASSPTYSNTDTQYF

size: many
V: TRBV2
J: TRBJ2-1
CDR3: CASLKGLARGEQFF

size: once
V: TRBV27
J: TRBJ2-7
CDR3: CASKRLDSYEQYF